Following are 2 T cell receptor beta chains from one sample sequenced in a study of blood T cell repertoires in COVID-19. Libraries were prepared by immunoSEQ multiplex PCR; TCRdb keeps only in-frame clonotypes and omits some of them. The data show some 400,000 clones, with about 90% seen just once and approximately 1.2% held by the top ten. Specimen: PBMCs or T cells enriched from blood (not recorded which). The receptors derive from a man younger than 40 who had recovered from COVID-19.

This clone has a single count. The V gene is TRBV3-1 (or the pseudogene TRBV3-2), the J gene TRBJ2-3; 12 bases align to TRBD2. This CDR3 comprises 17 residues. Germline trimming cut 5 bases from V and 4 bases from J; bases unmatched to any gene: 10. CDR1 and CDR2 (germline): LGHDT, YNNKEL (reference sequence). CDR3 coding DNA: TGTGCCAGCAGCGCCCACCCTAGCGGGGGGGGTGCAGATACGCAGTATTTT. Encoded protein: CASSAHPSGGGADTQYF.

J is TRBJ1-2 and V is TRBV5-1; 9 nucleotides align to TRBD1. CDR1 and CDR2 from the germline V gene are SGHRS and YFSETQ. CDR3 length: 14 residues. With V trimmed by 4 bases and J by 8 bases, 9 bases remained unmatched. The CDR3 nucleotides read TGCGCCAGCAGCCAGGGACAGGGTTCCAGCGGCTACACCTTC. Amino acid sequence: CASSQGQGSSGYTF.